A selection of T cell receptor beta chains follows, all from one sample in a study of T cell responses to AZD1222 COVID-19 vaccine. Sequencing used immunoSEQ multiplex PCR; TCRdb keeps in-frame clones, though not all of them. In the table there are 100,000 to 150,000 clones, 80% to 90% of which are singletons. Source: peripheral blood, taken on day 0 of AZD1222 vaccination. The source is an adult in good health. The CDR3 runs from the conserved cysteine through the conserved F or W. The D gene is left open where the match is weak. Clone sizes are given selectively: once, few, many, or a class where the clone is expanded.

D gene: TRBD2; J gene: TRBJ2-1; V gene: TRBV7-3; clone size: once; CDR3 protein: CASSPGLAALNEQFF; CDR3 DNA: TGTGCCAGCAGCCCGGGACTAGCAGCCCTCAATGAGCAGTTCTTC
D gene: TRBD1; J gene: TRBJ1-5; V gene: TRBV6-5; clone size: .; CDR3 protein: CASSHGTGDQPQHF; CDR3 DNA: TGTGCCAGCAGTCACGGGACAGGGGATCAGCCCCAGCATTTT
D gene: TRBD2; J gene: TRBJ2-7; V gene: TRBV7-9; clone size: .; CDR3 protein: CASSSRTSGSYEQYF; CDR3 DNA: TGTGCCAGCAGCTCGAGGACTAGCGGTTCCTACGAGCAGTACTTC
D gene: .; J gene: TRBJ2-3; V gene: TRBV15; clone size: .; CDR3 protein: CATSRQGGLAANTQYF; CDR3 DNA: TGTGCCACCAGCAGACAAGGGGGGCTAGCGGCGAATACGCAGTATTTT
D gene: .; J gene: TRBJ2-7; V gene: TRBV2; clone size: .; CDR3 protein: CASSEMRGVNEQYF; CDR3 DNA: TGTGCCAGCAGTGAAATGAGGGGAGTGAACGAGCAGTACTTC
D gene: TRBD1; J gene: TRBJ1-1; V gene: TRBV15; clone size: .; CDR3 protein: CATSADRVNTEAFF; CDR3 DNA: TGTGCCACCAGCGCCGACAGGGTGAACACTGAAGCTTTCTTT
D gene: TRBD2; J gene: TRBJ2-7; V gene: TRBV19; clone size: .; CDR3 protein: CASSAGTSGRRGEQYF; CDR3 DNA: TGTGCCAGTAGCGCCGGGACTAGCGGACGACGTGGGGAGCAGTACTTC
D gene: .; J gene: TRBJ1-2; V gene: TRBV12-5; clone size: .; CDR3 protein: CASGLAQPLQHGYTF; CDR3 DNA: TGTGCTAGTGGTTTGGCTCAGCCTCTTCAACATGGCTACACCTTC
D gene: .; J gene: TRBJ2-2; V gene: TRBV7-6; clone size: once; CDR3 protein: CASSLFPPIGGTYTGELFF; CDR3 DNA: TGTGCCAGCAGCTTATTTCCCCCGATTGGGGGCACGTACACCGGGGAGCTGTTTTTT
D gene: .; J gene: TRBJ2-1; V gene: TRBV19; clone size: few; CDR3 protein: CASSTGRSLYNEQFF; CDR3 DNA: TGTGCCAGTAGTACCGGGAGATCCCTTTACAATGAGCAGTTCTTC
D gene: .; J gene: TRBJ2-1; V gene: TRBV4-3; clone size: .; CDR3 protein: CASSLDLAYNEQFF; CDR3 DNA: TGCGCCAGCAGCTTGGACTTAGCCTACAATGAGCAGTTCTTC
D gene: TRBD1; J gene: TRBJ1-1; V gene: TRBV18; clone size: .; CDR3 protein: CASSRNRDREAFF; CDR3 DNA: TGTGCCAGCTCACGAAACCGGGACAGAGAAGCTTTCTTT
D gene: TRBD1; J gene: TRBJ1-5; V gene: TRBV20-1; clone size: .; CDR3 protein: CSASPLGQNNQPQHF; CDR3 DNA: TGCAGTGCTAGTCCTCTGGGACAGAACAATCAGCCCCAGCATTTT
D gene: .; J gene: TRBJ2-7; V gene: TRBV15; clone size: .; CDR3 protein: CATSLAKGSFYEQYF; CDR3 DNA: TGTGCCACCAGCCTCGCAAAGGGAAGTTTCTACGAGCAGTACTTC
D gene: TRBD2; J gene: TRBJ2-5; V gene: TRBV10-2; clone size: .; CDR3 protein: CASSDPRAPSGRVRETQYF; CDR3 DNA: TGCGCCAGCAGTGATCCTCGGGCGCCTAGCGGGAGGGTGCGCGAGACCCAGTACTTC
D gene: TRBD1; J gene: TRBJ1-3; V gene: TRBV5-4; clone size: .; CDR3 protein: CASSLGQGIGNTIYF; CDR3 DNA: TGTGCCAGCAGCTTGGGACAGGGGATAGGAAACACCATATATTTT
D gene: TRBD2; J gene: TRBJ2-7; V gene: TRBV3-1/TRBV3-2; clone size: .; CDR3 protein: CASSQVTGLAMGEQYF; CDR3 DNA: TGTGCCAGCAGCCAAGTCACGGGACTAGCAATGGGGGAGCAGTACTTC
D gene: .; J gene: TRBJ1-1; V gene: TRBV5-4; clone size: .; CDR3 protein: CASSSPERPGHTEAFF; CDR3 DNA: TGTGCCAGCAGCTCCCCGGAGCGCCCTGGGCACACTGAAGCTTTCTTT
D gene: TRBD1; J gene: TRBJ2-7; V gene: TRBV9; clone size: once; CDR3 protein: CASSTPGTAAYEQYF; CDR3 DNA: TGTGCCAGCAGCACGCCCGGGACAGCTGCCTACGAGCAGTACTTC
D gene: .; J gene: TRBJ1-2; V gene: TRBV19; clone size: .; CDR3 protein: CASIRNANSPGGGYTF; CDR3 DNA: TGTGCCAGTATTCGAAATGCTAACTCCCCCGGCGGTGGCTACACCTTC